These 23 T cell receptor beta chains originate from one sample sequenced in a study of identical twins. TCRdb reprocessed the 5' RACE reads via MiXCR and lists one record per CDR3 protein. Here the sample spans about 240,000 distinct CDR3 sequences, 9.5% to 15% being singletons. These data also formed part of another study, on yellow fever vaccine responses in identical twins.

Sequenced input: memory (CD45RO+) T cells sorted from blood. Receptors were obtained from a woman under 30 in good health.

The rearrangement uses TRBV30 and TRBJ2-7; D may be TRBD1 (5 bases). Germline V gene lookup returns CDR1 GTSNPN and CDR2 SVGIG (reference sequence). The CDR3 is 12 amino acids. The V gene lost 6 bases and the J gene lost 2 bases, with 11 bases spanning the gap. The CDR3 region has the DNA TGTGCCTGCAGAGGACAAGCCTACGAGCAGTACTTC. Its protein is CACRGQAYEQYF.

The sample holds a few counts of this clonotype. The rearrangement links TRBV11-2 to TRBJ2-5; 10 bases are shared with TRBD1. The CDR3 has 16 amino acids. The V segment lost 2 bases and the J segment 6 bases; nucleotides outside the gene matches: 9. Germline assignment: CDR1 SGHAT and CDR2 FQNNGV. DNA of the CDR3: TGTGCCAGCAGCTTATTTCCCGGGACAGGGGATCAGACCCAGTACTTC. This sequence encodes CASSLFPGTGDQTQYF.

The chain recombines TRBV18 with TRBJ2-7, with TRBD1 matching 12 bases. This CDR3 is built from 15 residues. Trimming at V came to 5 bases and at J to 3 bases, leaving 5 bases not matched to a gene. CDR1 KGHSH and CDR2 LQKENI come from the germline V gene. The CDR3 nucleotides read TGTGCCAGCTCAGAGGGACAGGGGGCCGTCTACGAGCAGTACTTC. Translating it yields CASSEGQGAVYEQYF.

The rearrangement uses TRBV30 and TRBJ2-7; TRBD2 aligns across 8 bases. CDR1 and CDR2 (germline): GTSNPN, SVGIG (reference sequence). This CDR3 has 15 amino acids. Trimming at V came to 4 bases and at J to 4 bases, leaving 12 bases not matched to a gene. The CDR3 nucleotides are TGTGCCTGGACTACTCTGACCAGCGGGAGTTACGAGCAGTACTTC. Translation: CAWTTLTSGSYEQYF.

This clonotype showed up just a few times. The chain is built from TRBV25-1 and TRBJ2-7; TRBD1 might be the D (7 bases). With 5 bases removed from V and 9 bases from J, the gap between germline ends came to 11 bases. This CDR3 is 11 amino acids long. CDR1 MGHDK and CDR2 SYGVNS come from the germline V gene. CDR3 sequence (DNA): TGTGCCAGCAGTACGCGGGACAGGCAGTACTTC. Translation gives CASSTRDRQYF.

This clonotype was seen at least ten times. V is TRBV3-1 and J is TRBJ1-6; D is ambiguous. The germline CDR1 and CDR2 sequences are LGHDT and YNNKEL (reference sequence). Trimming pared 1 base from V and 5 bases from J, leaving 6 bases between. This CDR3 has 14 amino acids. The CDR3 here is CASSQVGNNSPLHF. The CDR3 nucleotides are TGTGCCAGCAGCCAAGTAGGAAATAATTCACCCCTCCACTTT.

This clonotype has more than one count but fewer than ten. The chain recombines TRBV29-1 with TRBJ2-5; D unclear. This CDR3 spans 16 amino acids. CDR1 is SQVTM, CDR2 ANQGSEA, per germline. V was trimmed by 3 bases and J by 5 bases, leaving 22 bases between them. The CDR3 region has the DNA TGCAGCGTTGAGATGCCTGGGCCGGGCCTTCTCGAGACCCAGTACTTC. Its translation is CSVEMPGPGLLETQYF.

V and J are TRBV6-4 and TRBJ2-3; the D gene is possibly TRBD2 (6 bases). Germline CDR1 is MRHNA and CDR2 is SNTAGT. The CDR3 has 14 residues. The V end was cut by 4 bases, the J end by 0 bases, with 8 bases between. Written as DNA, the CDR3 is TGTGCCAGCAGTGCGCGGGGCAGCACAGATACGCAGTATTTT. Amino acids: CASSARGSTDTQYF.

This rearrangement joins TRBV27 to TRBJ1-6; 9 bases line up with TRBD1. The ends lost 7 bases at V and 10 bases at J; junction bases unmatched: 8. This CDR3 contains 14 residues. The germline V gene has CDR1 MNHEY and CDR2 SMNVEV (reference sequence). The CDR3 loop is CASMRTGVESPLHF. In DNA form, the CDR3 reads TGTGCCAGCATGCGGACAGGGGTAGAGTCACCCCTCCACTTT.

This clonotype was recorded a few times. The chain joins TRBV3-1 to TRBJ2-3, with D tentatively TRBD1 or TRBD2 (6 bases each). V dropped 0 bases and J dropped 2 bases, with 12 bases sitting between them. This CDR3 is 16 amino acids long. Germline lookup yields CDR1 LGHDT and CDR2 YNNKEL (reference sequence). The CDR3: CASSQDGGRPTDTQYF. The CDR3 DNA reads TGTGCCAGCAGCCAAGATGGGGGGCGACCCACAGATACGCAGTATTTT.

This clonotype was recorded a few times. The V gene is TRBV28, the J gene TRBJ1-1; 11 bases map to TRBD1. This CDR3 is 16 amino acids long. The germline gives CDR1 MDHEN, CDR2 SYDVKM. V lost 5 bases to trimming and J lost 9 bases; unmatched junction nucleotides: 14. CDR3 DNA: TGTGCCAGCAGTCCCCCCGGGACAGGGGGTAAAGGACAAGCTTTCTTT. Its protein is CASSPPGTGGKGQAFF.

This clonotype is classed as medium-sized (0.01 to 0.1%). V gene TRBV6-2 or TRBV6-3 combines with J gene TRBJ2-1; 8 nucleotides line up with TRBD2. The germline V gene encodes CDR1 MNHEY and CDR2 SVGEGT. The CDR3 extends over 17 amino acids. V was clipped by 5 bases and J by 5 bases; unmatched bases: 14. The CDR3 sequence: CASSLLTGLANDNEQFF. For the CDR3, the DNA is TGTGCCAGCAGTCTGCTAACCGGACTAGCTAACGACAATGAGCAGTTCTTC.

At least ten counts were recorded for this clonotype. The chain links TRBV7-2 to TRBJ1-1; a weak D match, TRBD1 (6 bases). The CDR3 covers 16 residues. Trimming took off 5 bases at V and 3 bases at J, with 19 bases between the two ends. The germline gives CDR1 SGHTA, CDR2 FQGNSA. CDR3 nucleotides: TGTGCCAGCAGCAGGGCGTGGGGGCAGAGATACACTGAAGCTTTCTTT. It yields the protein CASSRAWGQRYTEAFF.

The chain carries TRBV7-6 and TRBJ1-2, with 12 positions matching TRBD1. Germline V CDR1 and CDR2: SGHVS, FNYEAQ. V shed 6 bases and J 4 bases; nucleotides not matched to a gene: 9. The CDR3 contains 16 residues. The CDR3 coding sequence is TGTGCCAGCAGGGCCGAGGCGGGACAGGGGGCCTATGGCTACACCTTC. Amino acid sequence: CASRAEAGQGAYGYTF.

This clonotype has a handful of counts. The chain joins TRBV20-1 to TRBJ2-5; TRBD1 is a possible D gene (6 bases). Between the trimmed V and J ends, which lost 3 bases and 4 bases, there was a span of 18 bases. In germline, CDR1 is DFQATT, CDR2 SNEGSKA (reference sequence). The length of the CDR3 is 15 residues. The CDR3 DNA reads TGCAGTGCTAGTCCTGCAGGGGTTGGTCCAGAGACCCAGTACTTC. It codes for CSASPAGVGPETQYF.

In this sample, this clonotype turned up a few times. The J gene is TRBJ2-3, the V gene TRBV24-1, with D possibly TRBD2 on 5 matching bases. CDR1 and CDR2 from the germline V gene are KGHDR and SFDVKD. CDR3 length: 12 residues. V lost 3 bases and J 15 bases, leaving 15 bases between the germline ends. The CDR3 region has the DNA TGTGCCACCAGTGATCTACAGCGGCGCCATTATTTT. This sequence encodes CATSDLQRRHYF.

The J gene is TRBJ1-3, the V gene TRBV5-1; 7 bases map to TRBD1. J was trimmed by 4 bases and V by 1 base; bases with no gene match: 2. Germline-derived CDR1 and CDR2 are SGHRS and YFSETQ. This CDR3 spans 14 amino acids. CDR3 DNA sequence: TGCGCCAGCAGCTTGTCGGGACAGGGAAACACCATATATTTT. It specifies CASSLSGQGNTIYF.

The rearrangement uses TRBV15 and TRBJ2-3; a weak D match, TRBD1 (6 bases). Trimming left V 3 bases short and J 1 base short, with 11 bases between. The germline V gene has CDR1 LNHNV and CDR2 YYDKDF (reference sequence). This CDR3 is 15 amino acids long. CDR3 sequence (DNA): TGTGCCACCAGCAGGGGACAAACAGGCACAGATACGCAGTATTTT. Its protein product is CATSRGQTGTDTQYF.

The chain joins TRBV5-6 to TRBJ2-4; D unresolved. Germline values: CDR1 SGHDT, CDR2 YYEEEE. Trimming took off 5 bases at V and 0 bases at J, with 15 bases between the two ends. CDR3 length equals 16 residues. The CDR3 here is CASSYSDAGAKNIQYF. The CDR3 DNA reads TGTGCCAGCAGTTACTCAGACGCTGGAGCCAAAAACATTCAGTACTTC.

This clonotype was counted only a few times. This rearrangement joins TRBV10-3 to TRBJ2-5, with D maybe TRBD2 (6 bases). Germline CDR1 and CDR2: ENHRY and SYGVKD. Between the trimmed V and J ends, which lost 0 bases and 7 bases, there was a span of 12 bases. CDR3 length: 14 residues. The CDR3 DNA reads TGTGCCATCAGTGAGTCTATGGAGGGCGGGACCCAGTACTTC. Translation: CAISESMEGGTQYF.

This clonotype was counted many times. The CDR3 loop is CASSFPRTSVNNEQFF. The CDR3 DNA reads as TGTGCCAGCAGTTTCCCACGGACTAGCGTAAACAATGAGCAGTTCTTC. The V gene is TRBV6-2 or TRBV6-3, the J gene TRBJ2-1; 9 nucleotides match TRBD2. With 4 bases clipped from V and 5 bases from J, the junction kept 9 bases outside the gene matches. The CDR3 sequence is 16 residues long. CDR1 MNHEY and CDR2 SVGEGT come from the germline V gene.

The chain couples TRBV11-1 to TRBJ2-1, with a tentative D call TRBD2 (7 bases). CDR3 size: 14 residues. V lost 5 bases and J 8 bases, leaving 16 bases between the germline ends. The V gene's germline CDR1 is SGHAT and CDR2 FQDESV (reference sequence). CDR3 in DNA: TGTGCCAGCAGCGGACCGGGGGGCGGGGATGAGCAGTTCTTC. Translating it yields CASSGPGGGDEQFF.

The V and J genes are TRBV5-6 and TRBJ1-5; tentative D call: TRBD1 (5 bases). CDR1 SGHDT and CDR2 YYEEEE come from the germline V gene. Trimming shortened V by 1 base and J by 11 bases, and 19 bases separated the two germline ends. The CDR3 consists of 15 residues. In DNA form, the CDR3 reads TGTGCCAGCAGCTTGAGACAGACGAGCTACCAGGCCCAGCATTTT. Translation: CASSLRQTSYQAQHF.